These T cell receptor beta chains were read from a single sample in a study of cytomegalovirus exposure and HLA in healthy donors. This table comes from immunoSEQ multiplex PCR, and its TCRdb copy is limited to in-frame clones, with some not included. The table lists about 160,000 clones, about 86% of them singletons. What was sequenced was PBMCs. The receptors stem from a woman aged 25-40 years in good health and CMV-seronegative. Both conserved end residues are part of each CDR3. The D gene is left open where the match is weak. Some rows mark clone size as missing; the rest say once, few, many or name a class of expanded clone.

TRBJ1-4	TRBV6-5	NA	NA	CASSYSGTSGEKLFF	TGTGCCAGCAGTTACTCGGGGACGTCTGGGGAAAAACTGTTTTTT
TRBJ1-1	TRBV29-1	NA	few	CSIDRGQGSSAFF	TGCAGCATTGATAGAGGTCAGGGCAGCTCAGCTTTCTTT
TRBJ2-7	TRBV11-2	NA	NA	CASSLGWDYEQYF	TGTGCCAGCAGCTTAGGATGGGACTACGAGCAGTACTTC
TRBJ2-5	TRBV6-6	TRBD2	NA	CASSHRRGGETQYF	TGTGCCAGCAGTCATCGTCGGGGGGGGGAGACCCAGTACTTC
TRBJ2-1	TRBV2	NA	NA	CASSQMSSYNEQFF	TGTGCCAGCAGTCAGATGAGCTCCTACAATGAGCAGTTCTTC
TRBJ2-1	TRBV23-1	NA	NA	CASSHLGHVF	TGCGCCAGCAGTCACCTCGGACACGTCTTC
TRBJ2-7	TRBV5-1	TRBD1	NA	CASSHTRGDRGYEQYF	TGCGCCAGCAGCCACACCCGGGGGGACAGGGGCTACGAGCAGTACTTC
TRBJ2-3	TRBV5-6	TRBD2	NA	CASSLGFRGGTDTQYF	TGTGCCAGCAGCTTGGGATTCCGGGGGGGCACAGATACGCAGTATTTT
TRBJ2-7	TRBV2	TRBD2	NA	CASKVASGTYEQYF	TGTGCCAGCAAGGTCGCTAGCGGGACCTACGAGCAGTACTTC
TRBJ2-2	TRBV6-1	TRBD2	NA	CASFAGGNTGELFF	TGTGCCAGCTTCGCGGGGGGGAACACCGGGGAGCTGTTTTTT
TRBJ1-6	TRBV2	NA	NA	CASSERAAYNSPLHF	TGTGCCAGCAGTGAACGGGCAGCGTACAATTCACCCCTCCACTTT
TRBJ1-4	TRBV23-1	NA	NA	CASRVLGGMREKLFF	TGCGCCAGCAGGGTTTTAGGTGGGATGAGAGAAAAACTGTTTTTT
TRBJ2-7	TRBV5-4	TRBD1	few	CASSDVPGQSSYEQYF	TGTGCCAGCAGCGACGTTCCGGGACAGAGCTCCTACGAGCAGTACTTC
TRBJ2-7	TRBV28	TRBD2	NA	CASSLSGGLKHEQYF	TGTGCCAGCAGTTTGTCGGGGGGGCTTAAGCACGAGCAGTACTTC
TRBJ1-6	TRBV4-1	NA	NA	CASSQDPLGGWNSPLHF	TGCGCCAGCAGCCAAGACCCCCTCGGGGGGTGGAATTCACCCCTCCACTTT
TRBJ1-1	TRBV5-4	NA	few	CAIQTLRGSTEAFF	TGTGCCATCCAGACACTCAGGGGAAGCACTGAAGCTTTCTTT
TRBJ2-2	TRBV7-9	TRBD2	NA	CASSSGLAGENTGELFF	TGTGCCAGCAGCTCCGGACTAGCGGGGGAGAACACCGGGGAGCTGTTTTTT
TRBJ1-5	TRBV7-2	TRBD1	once	CASRTGNQPQHF	TGTGCCAGCAGGACAGGGAATCAGCCCCAGCATTTT
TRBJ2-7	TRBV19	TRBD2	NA	CASTPGGAHYEQYF	TGTGCCAGTACCCCGGGGGGGGCCCATTACGAGCAGTACTTC
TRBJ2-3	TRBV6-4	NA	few	CASSPSHGTDTQYF	TGTGCCAGCAGTCCAAGTCACGGCACAGATACGCAGTATTTT
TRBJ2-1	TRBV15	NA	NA	CATSVNFGVGNEQFF	TGTGCCACCAGCGTGAATTTCGGGGTGGGCAATGAGCAGTTCTTC
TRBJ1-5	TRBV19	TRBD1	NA	CASGGQPNSYSNQPQHF	TGTGCCAGTGGGGGACAGCCTAATTCATATAGCAATCAGCCCCAGCATTTT
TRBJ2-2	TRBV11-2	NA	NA	CASSYGGLVAGELFF	TGTGCCAGCAGCTACGGGGGGCTTGTCGCCGGGGAGCTGTTTTTT
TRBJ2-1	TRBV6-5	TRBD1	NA	CASRTGAGYEQFF	TGTGCCAGCAGGACAGGGGCGGGCTATGAGCAGTTCTTC
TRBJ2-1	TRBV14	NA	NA	CASSQPSANPYNEQFF	TGTGCCAGCAGCCAACCTAGCGCAAACCCATACAATGAGCAGTTCTTC
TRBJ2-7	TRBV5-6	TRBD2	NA	CASSAGASGVVEQYF	TGTGCCAGCAGCGCGGGGGCTAGCGGGGTTGTGGAGCAGTACTTC
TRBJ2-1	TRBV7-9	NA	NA	CASSWEDPAPTYNEQFF	TGTGCCAGCAGCTGGGAGGATCCAGCACCGACCTACAATGAGCAGTTCTTC
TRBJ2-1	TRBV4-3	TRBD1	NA	CASSQGTANNEQFF	TGCGCCAGCAGCCAGGGGACAGCGAACAATGAGCAGTTCTTC
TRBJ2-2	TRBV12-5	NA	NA	CASGFNGRGVTGELFF	TGTGCTAGTGGTTTTAATGGCAGGGGTGTCACCGGGGAGCTGTTTTTT
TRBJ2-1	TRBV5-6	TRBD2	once	CASSLLAGVLSYNEQFF	TGTGCCAGCAGCCTGCTGGCGGGGGTTCTATCCTACAATGAGCAGTTCTTC
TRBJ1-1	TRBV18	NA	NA	CASSPESLTEAFF	TGTGCCAGCTCACCGGAGTCCCTCACTGAAGCTTTCTTT
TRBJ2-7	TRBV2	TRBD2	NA	CASILGLVGGEQYF	TGTGCCAGCATCCTCGGACTAGTAGGTGGCGAGCAGTACTTC
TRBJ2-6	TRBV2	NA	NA	CASRGQRFSGANVLTF	TGTGCCAGCAGAGGACAGAGATTCTCTGGGGCCAACGTCCTGACTTTC
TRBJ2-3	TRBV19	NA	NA	CASSMVPDTQYF	TGTGCCAGTAGTATGGTCCCAGATACGCAGTATTTT
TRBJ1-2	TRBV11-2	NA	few	CASSLDSPSYGYTF	TGTGCCAGCAGCTTAGATAGTCCCAGCTATGGCTACACCTTC
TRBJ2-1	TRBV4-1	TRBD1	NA	CASSPRTGWNEQFF	TGCGCCAGCAGTCCTAGGACAGGGTGGAATGAGCAGTTCTTC
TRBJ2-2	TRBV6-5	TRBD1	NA	CASRGQGEYTGELFF	TGTGCCAGCAGGGGACAGGGGGAGTACACCGGGGAGCTGTTTTTT
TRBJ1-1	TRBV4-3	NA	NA	CASSQHGRSTEAFF	TGCGCCAGCAGCCAACACGGACGTAGCACTGAAGCTTTCTTT
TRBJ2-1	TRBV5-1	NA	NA	CASSLAGDSYNEQFF	TGCGCCAGCAGCTTGGCAGGGGATTCCTACAATGAGCAGTTCTTC
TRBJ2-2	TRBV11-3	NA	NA	CASSLGGRYTGELFF	TGTGCCAGCAGCTTAGGCGGGCGGTACACCGGGGAGCTGTTTTTT
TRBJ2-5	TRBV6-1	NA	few	CASRTETGETQYF	TGTGCCAGCAGAACAGAGACGGGAGAGACCCAGTACTTC